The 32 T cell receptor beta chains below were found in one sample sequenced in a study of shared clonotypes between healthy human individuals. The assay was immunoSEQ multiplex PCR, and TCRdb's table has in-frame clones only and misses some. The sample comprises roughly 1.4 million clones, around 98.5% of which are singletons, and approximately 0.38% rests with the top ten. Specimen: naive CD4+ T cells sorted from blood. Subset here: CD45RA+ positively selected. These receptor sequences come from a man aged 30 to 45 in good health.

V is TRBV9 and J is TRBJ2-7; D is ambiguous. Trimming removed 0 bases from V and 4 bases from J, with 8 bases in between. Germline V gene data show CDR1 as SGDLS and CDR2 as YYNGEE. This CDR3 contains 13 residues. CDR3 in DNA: TGTGCCAGCAGCGTAGCCCCCAATTACGAGCAGTACTTC. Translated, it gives CASSVAPNYEQYF.

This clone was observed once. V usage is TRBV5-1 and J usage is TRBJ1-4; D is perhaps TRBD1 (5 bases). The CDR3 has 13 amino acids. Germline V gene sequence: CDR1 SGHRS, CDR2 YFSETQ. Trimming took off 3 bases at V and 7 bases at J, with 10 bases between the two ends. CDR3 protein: CASSSGETEKLFF. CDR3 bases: TGCGCCAGCAGCTCGGGGGAAACTGAAAAACTGTTTTTT. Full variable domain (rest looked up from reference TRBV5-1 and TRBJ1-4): KAGVTQTPRYLIKTRGQQVTLSCSPISGHRSVSWYQQTPGQGLQFLFEYFSETQRNKGNFPGRFSGRQFSNSRSEMNVSTLELGDSALYLCASSSGETEKLFFGSGTQLSVL.

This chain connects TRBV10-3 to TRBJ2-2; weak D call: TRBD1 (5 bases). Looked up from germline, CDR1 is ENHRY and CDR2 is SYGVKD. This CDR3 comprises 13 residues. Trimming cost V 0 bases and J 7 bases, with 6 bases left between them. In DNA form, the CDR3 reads TGTGCCATCAGTGAGTCGACAGACGGGGAGCTGTTTTTT. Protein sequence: CAISESTDGELFF.

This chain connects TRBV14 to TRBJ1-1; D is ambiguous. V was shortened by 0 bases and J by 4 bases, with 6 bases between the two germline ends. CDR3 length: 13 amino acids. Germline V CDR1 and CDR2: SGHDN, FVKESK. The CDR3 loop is CASSQESLTEAFF. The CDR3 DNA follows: TGTGCCAGCAGCCAAGAGTCGCTCACTGAAGCTTTCTTT.

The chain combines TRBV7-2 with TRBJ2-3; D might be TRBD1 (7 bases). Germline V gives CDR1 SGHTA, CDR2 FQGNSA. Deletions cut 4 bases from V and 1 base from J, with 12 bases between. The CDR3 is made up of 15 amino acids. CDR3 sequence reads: CASSSGGLGTDTQYF. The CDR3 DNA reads TGTGCCAGCAGCTCAGGGGGGTTGGGCACAGATACGCAGTATTTT.

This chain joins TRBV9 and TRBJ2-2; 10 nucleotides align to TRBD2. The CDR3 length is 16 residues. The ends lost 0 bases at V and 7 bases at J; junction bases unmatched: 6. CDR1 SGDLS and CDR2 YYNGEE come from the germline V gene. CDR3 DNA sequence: TGTGCCAGCAGCGTAGGACTAGCGGGTAGGAGCGGGGAGCTGTTTTTT. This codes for CASSVGLAGRSGELFF. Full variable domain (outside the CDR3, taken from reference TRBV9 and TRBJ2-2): DSGVTQTPKHLITATGQRVTLRCSPRSGDLSVYWYQQSLDQGLQFLIQYYNGEERAKGNILERFSAQQFPDLHSELNLSSLELGDSALYFCASSVGLAGRSGELFFGEGSRLTVL.

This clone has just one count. The CDR3 protein is CASSRDRGYNYGYTF. The CDR3 DNA sequence: TGTGCCAGCAGCCGTGACAGGGGGTATAACTATGGCTACACCTTC. The chain carries TRBV9 and TRBJ1-2, with 9 bases that match TRBD1. The germline V gene encodes CDR1 SGDLS and CDR2 YYNGEE. V was clipped by 4 bases and J by 1 base; unmatched bases: 5. The CDR3 extends over 15 amino acids. The variable domain in full, completed from reference TRBV9 and TRBJ1-2, reads DSGVTQTPKHLITATGQRVTLRCSPRSGDLSVYWYQQSLDQGLQFLIQYYNGEERAKGNILERFSAQQFPDLHSELNLSSLELGDSALYFCASSRDRGYNYGYTFGSGTRLTVV.

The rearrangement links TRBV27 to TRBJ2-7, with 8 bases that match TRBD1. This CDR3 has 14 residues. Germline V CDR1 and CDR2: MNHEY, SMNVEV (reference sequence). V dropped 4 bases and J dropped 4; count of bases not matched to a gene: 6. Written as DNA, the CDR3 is TGTGCCAGCAGTTCCCCCGGACAGGGTTACGAGCAGTACTTC. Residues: CASSSPGQGYEQYF.

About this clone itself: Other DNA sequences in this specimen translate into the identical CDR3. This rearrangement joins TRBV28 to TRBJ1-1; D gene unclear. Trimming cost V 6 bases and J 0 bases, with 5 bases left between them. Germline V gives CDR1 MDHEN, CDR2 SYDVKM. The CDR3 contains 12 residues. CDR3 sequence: CASRDMNTEAFF. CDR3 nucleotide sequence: TGTGCCAGCAGGGATATGAACACTGAAGCTTTCTTT.

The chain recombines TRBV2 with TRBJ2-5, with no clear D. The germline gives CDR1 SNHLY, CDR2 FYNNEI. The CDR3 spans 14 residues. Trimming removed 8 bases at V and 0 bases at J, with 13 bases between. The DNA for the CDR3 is TGTGCCAGCCTTGATATCCGGTACCAAGAGACCCAGTACTTC. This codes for CASLDIRYQETQYF.

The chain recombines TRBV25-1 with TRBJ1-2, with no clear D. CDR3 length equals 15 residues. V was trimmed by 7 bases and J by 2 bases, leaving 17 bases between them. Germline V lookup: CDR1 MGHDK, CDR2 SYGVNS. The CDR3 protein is CASTQRSQTNYGYTF. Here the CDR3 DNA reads TGTGCCAGCACTCAAAGGTCACAGACCAACTATGGCTACACCTTC.

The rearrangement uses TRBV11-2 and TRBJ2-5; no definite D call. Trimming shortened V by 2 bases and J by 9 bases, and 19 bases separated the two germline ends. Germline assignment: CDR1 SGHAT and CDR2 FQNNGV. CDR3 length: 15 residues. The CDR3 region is CASSLMSQAPSPQYF. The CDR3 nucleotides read TGTGCCAGCAGCTTAATGTCCCAGGCCCCCTCGCCCCAGTACTTC.

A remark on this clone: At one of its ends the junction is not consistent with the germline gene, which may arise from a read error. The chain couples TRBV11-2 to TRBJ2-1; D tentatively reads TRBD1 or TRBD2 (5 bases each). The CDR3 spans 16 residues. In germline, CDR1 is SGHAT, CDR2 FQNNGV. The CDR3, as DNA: TGTGCCAGCAACTTAGGGGCAGGGAGCTCCTACAATGAGCAGTTCTTC. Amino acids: CASNLGAGSSYNEQFF.

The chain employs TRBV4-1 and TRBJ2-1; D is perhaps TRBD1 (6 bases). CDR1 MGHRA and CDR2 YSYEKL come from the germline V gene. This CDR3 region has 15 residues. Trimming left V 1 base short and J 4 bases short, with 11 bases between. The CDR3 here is CASSQGGGTYNEQFF. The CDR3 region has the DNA TGCGCCAGCAGCCAAGGTGGGGGCACGTACAATGAGCAGTTCTTC.

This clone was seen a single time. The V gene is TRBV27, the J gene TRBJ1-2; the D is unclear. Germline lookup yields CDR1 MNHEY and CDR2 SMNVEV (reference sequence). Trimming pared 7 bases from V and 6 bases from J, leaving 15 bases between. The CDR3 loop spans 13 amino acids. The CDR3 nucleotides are TGTGCCAGCAAACACGGCAGGATGGATGGCTACACCTTC. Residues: CASKHGRMDGYTF.

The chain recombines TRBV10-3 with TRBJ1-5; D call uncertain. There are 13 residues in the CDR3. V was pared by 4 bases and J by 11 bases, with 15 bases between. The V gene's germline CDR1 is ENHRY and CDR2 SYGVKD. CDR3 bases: TGTGCCATCAGTGCCGGCGACACCTCGGCCCAGCATTTT. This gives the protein CAISAGDTSAQHF.

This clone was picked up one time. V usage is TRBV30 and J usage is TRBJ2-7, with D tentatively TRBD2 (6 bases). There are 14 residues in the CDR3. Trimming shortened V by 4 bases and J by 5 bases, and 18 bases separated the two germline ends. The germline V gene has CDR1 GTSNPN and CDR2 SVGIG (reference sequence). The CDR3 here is CAWKRGGILHEQYF. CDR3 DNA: TGTGCCTGGAAACGTGGCGGGATTCTCCACGAGCAGTACTTC.

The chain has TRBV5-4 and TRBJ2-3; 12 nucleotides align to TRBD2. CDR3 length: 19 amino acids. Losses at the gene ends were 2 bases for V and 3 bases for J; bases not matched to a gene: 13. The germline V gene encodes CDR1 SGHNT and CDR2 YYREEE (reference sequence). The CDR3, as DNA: TGTGCCAGCAGCTTCGGTTTGGCTAGCGGGAGGGCTCCGACAGATACGCAGTATTTT. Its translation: CASSFGLASGRAPTDTQYF.

CDR3 region: CASSQLGYWTEAFF. Written as DNA, the CDR3 is TGTGCCAGCAGCCAACTGGGGTACTGGACTGAAGCTTTCTTT. This chain links TRBV14 with TRBJ1-1, with D unresolved. CDR3 length: 14 amino acids. Germline CDR1 SGHDN, CDR2 FVKESK. Trimming stripped 2 bases from V and 5 bases from J, with 12 bases between.

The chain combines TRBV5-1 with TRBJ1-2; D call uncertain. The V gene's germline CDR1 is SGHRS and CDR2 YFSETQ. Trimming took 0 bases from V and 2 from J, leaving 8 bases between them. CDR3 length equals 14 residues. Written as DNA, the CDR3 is TGCGCCAGCAGCTTGGCTCAGTTGAACTATGGCTACACCTTC. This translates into CASSLAQLNYGYTF.

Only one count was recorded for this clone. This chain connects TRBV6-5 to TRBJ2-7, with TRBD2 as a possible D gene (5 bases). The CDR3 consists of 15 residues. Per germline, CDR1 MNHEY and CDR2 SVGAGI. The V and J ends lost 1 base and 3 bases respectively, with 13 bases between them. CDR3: CASSYFSGVGYEQYF. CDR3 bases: TGTGCCAGCAGTTACTTTTCCGGGGTTGGCTACGAGCAGTACTTC.

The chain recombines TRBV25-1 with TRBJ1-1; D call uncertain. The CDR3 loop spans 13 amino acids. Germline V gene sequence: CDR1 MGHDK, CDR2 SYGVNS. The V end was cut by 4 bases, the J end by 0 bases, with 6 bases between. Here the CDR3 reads CASSGQMNTEAFF. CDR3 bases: TGTGCCAGCAGTGGCCAGATGAACACTGAAGCTTTCTTT.

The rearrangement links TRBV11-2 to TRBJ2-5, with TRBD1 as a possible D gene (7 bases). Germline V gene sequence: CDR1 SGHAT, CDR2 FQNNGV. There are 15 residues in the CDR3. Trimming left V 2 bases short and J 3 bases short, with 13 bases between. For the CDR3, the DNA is TGTGCCAGCAGCTTATTTCTCAGGGGGGAAGAGACCCAGTACTTC. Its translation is CASSLFLRGEETQYF. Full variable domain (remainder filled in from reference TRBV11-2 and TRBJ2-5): EAGVAQSPRYKIIEKRQSVAFWCNPISGHATLYWYQQILGQGPKLLIQFQNNGVVDDSQLPKDRFSAERLKGVDSTLKIQPAKLEDSAVYLCASSLFLRGEETQYFGPGTRLLVL.

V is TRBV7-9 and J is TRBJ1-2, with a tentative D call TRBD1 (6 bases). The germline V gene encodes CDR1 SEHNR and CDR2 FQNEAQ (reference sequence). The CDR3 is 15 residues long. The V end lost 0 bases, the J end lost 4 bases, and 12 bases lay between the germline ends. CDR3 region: CASSLARGGGYGYTF. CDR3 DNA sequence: TGTGCCAGCAGCTTAGCGCGCGGAGGGGGCTATGGCTACACCTTC.

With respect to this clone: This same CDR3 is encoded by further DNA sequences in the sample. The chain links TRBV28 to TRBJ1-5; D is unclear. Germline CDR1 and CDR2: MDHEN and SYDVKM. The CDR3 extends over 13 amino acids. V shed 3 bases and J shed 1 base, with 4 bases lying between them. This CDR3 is CASSFASNQPQHF. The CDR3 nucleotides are TGTGCCAGCAGTTTTGCCAGCAATCAGCCCCAGCATTTT.

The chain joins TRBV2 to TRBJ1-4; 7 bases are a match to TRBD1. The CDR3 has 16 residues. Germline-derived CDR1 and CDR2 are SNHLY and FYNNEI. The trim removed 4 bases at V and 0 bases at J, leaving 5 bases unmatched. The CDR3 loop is CASSGWTGTTNEKLFF. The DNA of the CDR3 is TGTGCCAGCAGTGGTTGGACAGGCACAACTAATGAAAAACTGTTTTTT. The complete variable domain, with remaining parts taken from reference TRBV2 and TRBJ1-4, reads EPEVTQTPSHQVTQMGQEVILRCVPISNHLYFYWYRQILGQKVEFLVSFYNNEISEKSEIFDDQFSVERPDGSNFTLKIRSTKLEDSAMYFCASSGWTGTTNEKLFFGSGTQLSVL.

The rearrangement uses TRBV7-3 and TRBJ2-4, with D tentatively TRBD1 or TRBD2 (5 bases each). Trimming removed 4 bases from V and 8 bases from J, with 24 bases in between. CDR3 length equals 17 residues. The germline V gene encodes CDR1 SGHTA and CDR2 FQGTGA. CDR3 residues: CASSSGAGAGSTDIQYF. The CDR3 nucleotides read TGTGCCAGCAGCTCGGGCGCTGGGGCAGGGAGTACGGACATTCAGTACTTC.

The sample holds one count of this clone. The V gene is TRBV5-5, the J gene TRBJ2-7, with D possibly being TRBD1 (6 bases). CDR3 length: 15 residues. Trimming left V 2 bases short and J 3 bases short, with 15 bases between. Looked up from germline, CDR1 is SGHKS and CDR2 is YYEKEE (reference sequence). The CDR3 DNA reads TGTGCCAGCAGCTTTCCAGGACAGAACATCTACGAGCAGTACTTC. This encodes CASSFPGQNIYEQYF.

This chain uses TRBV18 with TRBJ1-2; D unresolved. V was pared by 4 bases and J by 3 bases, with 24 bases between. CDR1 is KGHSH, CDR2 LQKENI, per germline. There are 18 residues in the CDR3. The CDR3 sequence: CASSLKSMLGVFDYGYTF. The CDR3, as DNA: TGTGCCAGCTCACTCAAATCAATGCTCGGGGTCTTCGACTATGGCTACACCTTC.

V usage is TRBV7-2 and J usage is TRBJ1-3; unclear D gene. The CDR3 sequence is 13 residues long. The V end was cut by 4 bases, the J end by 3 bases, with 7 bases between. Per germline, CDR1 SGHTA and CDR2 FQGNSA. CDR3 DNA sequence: TGTGCCAGCAGCTCCGAGTTTGGAAACACCATATATTTT. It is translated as CASSSEFGNTIYF.

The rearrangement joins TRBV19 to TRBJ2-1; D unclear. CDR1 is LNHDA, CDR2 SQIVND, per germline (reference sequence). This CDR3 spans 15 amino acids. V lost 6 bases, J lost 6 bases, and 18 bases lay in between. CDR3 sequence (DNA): TGTGCCAGTAGAACGAGGCGCGGCAAGGTCAATGAGCAGTTCTTC. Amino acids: CASRTRRGKVNEQFF.

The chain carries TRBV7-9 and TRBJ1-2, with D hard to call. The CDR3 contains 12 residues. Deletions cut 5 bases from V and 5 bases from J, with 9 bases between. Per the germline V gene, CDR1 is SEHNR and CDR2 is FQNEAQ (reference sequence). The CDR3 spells CASSPDGYGYTF. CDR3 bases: TGTGCCAGCAGCCCTGACGGGTATGGCTACACCTTC. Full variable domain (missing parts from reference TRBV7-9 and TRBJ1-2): DTGVSQNPRHKITKRGQNVTFRCDPISEHNRLYWYRQTLGQGPEFLTYFQNEAQLEKSRLLSDRFSAERPKGSFSTLEIQRTEQGDSAMYLCASSPDGYGYTFGSGTRLTVV.